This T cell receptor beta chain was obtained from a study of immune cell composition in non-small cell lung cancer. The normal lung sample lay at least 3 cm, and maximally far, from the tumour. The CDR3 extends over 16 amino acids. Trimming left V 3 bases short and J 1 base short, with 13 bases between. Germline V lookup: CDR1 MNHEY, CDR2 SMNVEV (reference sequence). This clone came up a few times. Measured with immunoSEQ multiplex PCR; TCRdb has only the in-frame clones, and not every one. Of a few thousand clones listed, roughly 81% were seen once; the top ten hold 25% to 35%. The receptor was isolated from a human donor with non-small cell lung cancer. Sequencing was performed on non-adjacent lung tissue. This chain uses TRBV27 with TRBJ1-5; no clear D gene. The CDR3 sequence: CASSFGARSSNQPQHF. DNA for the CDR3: TGTGCCAGCAGTTTTGGTGCGCGGTCCAGCAATCAGCCCCAGCATTTT.